The 21 T cell receptor beta chains reported below all come from one sample, sequenced in a study of cytotoxic CD8 clonotypes in ibrutinib-treated CLL. The protocol was immunoSEQ multiplex PCR, while the TCRdb copy is restricted to in-frame clones and leaves out a portion. The sample yields about 300,000 clones, less than 85% seen once. The source material was PBMCs, sampled at disease progression, from a patient treated with ibrutinib. These receptors all come from a human donor with chronic lymphocytic leukemia.

The chain couples TRBV2 to TRBJ1-4; D unresolved. The CDR3 has 12 amino acids. Germline CDR1 is SNHLY and CDR2 is FYNNEI. Deletions cut 0 bases from V and 7 bases from J, with 3 bases between. In nucleotides, the CDR3 is TGTGCCAGCAGTGAAGCGGGTGAAAAACTGTTTTTT. This translates into CASSEAGEKLFF.

The chain links TRBV6-1 to TRBJ2-7; D might be TRBD2 (7 bases). Per germline, CDR1 MNHNS and CDR2 SASEGT. The CDR3 is made up of 12 amino acids. V shed 11 bases and J shed 3 bases, with 14 bases lying between them. CDR3 sequence (DNA): TGTGCCTCGGGGAGGGGGTTCTACGAGCAGTACTTC. As protein: CASGRGFYEQYF.

The chain links TRBV18 to TRBJ2-5; possible D gene TRBD1, 6 bases. Germline CDR1 reads KGHSH; CDR2 reads LQKENI. The CDR3 spans 13 residues. Trimming took 4 bases from V and 5 from J, leaving 11 bases between them. The CDR3 DNA reads as TGTGCCAGCTCACAACAGGGCGGTGAGACCCAGTACTTC. Protein product: CASSQQGGETQYF.

The CDR3 region has the DNA TGTGCCAGCAGTTCCCCGGGACAGTCGCAAGAGACCCAGTACTTC. This sequence encodes CASSSPGQSQETQYF. The chain combines TRBV6-5 with TRBJ2-5; 7 nucleotides align to TRBD1. This CDR3 contains 15 residues. The V gene end was trimmed by 4 bases and the J gene end by 2 bases; junction bases not matched to a gene: 7. In germline, CDR1 is MNHEY, CDR2 SVGAGI.

V gene TRBV19 combines with J gene TRBJ2-6; D not certain. Germline V gene sequence: CDR1 LNHDA, CDR2 SQIVND (reference sequence). Trimming pared 4 bases from V and 1 base from J, leaving 8 bases between. The CDR3 length is 15 residues. The CDR3 here is CASSTLISGANVLTF. Here the CDR3 DNA reads TGTGCCAGTAGTACACTGATATCTGGGGCCAACGTCCTGACTTTC.

The gene calls are TRBV15 and TRBJ2-2; tentatively, D is TRBD2 (5 bases). CDR1 and CDR2 from the germline V gene are LNHNV and YYDKDF (reference sequence). The CDR3 has 13 amino acids. V shed 3 bases and J shed 7 bases, with 9 bases lying between them. This CDR3 reads CATSSHRGGELFF. As DNA, the CDR3 is TGTGCCACCAGCAGCCACCGGGGCGGGGAGCTGTTTTTT. The full variable domain, with the rest looked up from reference TRBV15 and TRBJ2-2, is DAMVIQNPRYQVTQFGKPVTLSCSQTLNHNVMYWYQQKSSQAPKLLFHYYDKDFNNEADTPDNFQSRRPNTSFCFLDIRSPGLGDTAMYLCATSSHRGGELFFGEGSRLTVL.

V gene TRBV18 combines with J gene TRBJ2-1; perhaps TRBD2 as D (7 bases). Trimming pared 5 bases from V and 10 bases from J, leaving 21 bases between. CDR1 and CDR2 (germline): KGHSH, LQKENI. This CDR3 has 15 amino acids. Here the CDR3 reads CASSEESRGGNEQFF. The CDR3 DNA is TGTGCCAGCTCAGAGGAGTCCCGCGGGGGCAACGAGCAGTTCTTC.

The chain combines TRBV29-1 with TRBJ1-2; no clear D gene. The CDR3 totals 16 residues. Deletions cut 2 bases from V and 2 bases from J, with 18 bases between. Looked up from germline, CDR1 is SQVTM and CDR2 is ANQGSEA. DNA of the CDR3: TGCAGCGTTGAACCCCTACAAGGGCTTGGAAACTATGGCTACACCTTC. It specifies CSVEPLQGLGNYGYTF.

The chain couples TRBV7-3 to TRBJ2-3; D remains unclear. V was cut by 5 bases and J by 3 bases, with 9 bases left in between. This CDR3 contains 13 residues. Germline V gene sequence: CDR1 SGHTA, CDR2 FQGTGA. The CDR3 DNA reads TGTGCCAGCAGCCAACCCCAAACAGATACGCAGTATTTT. It is translated as CASSQPQTDTQYF. Combining the CDR3 with reference TRBV7-3 and TRBJ2-3 gives the whole variable domain GAGVSQTPSNKVTEKGKYVELRCDPISGHTALYWYRQSLGQGPEFLIYFQGTGAADDSGLPNDRFFAVRPEGSVSTLKIQRTERGDSAVYLCASSQPQTDTQYFGPGTRLTVL.

This CDR3 reads CASSPRGANTEAFF. Written as DNA, the CDR3 is TGTGCCAGCAGTCCCCGCGGAGCGAACACTGAAGCTTTCTTT. The rearrangement links TRBV27 to TRBJ1-1; D unclear. The CDR3 is 14 amino acids. V shed 5 bases and J shed 1 base, with 11 bases lying between them. Per the germline V gene, CDR1 is MNHEY and CDR2 is SMNVEV (reference sequence).

The V gene is TRBV9, the J gene TRBJ2-5; D call uncertain. The CDR3 is made up of 13 amino acids. Germline V gene data show CDR1 as SGDLS and CDR2 as YYNGEE. V was cut by 0 bases and J by 3 bases, with 6 bases left in between. CDR3 loop: CASSVDLKETQYF. DNA for the CDR3: TGTGCCAGCAGCGTAGATCTCAAAGAGACCCAGTACTTC.

The J gene is TRBJ2-4, the V gene TRBV5-1; 11 nucleotides line up with TRBD2. Losses at the gene ends were 4 bases for V and 5 bases for J; bases not matched to a gene: 8. The CDR3 covers 16 residues. The V gene's germline CDR1 is SGHRS and CDR2 YFSETQ. CDR3 in DNA: TGCGCCAGCAGCACCCTAGCGGGGGGCTTGGAAAACATTCAGTACTTC. This codes for CASSTLAGGLENIQYF.

In its sample, this clone was seen a few times. The chain combines TRBV4-1 with TRBJ2-7; D not certain. Germline V gene data show CDR1 as MGHRA and CDR2 as YSYEKL. The CDR3 runs 14 residues. V gave up 1 base and J gave up 2 bases, with 9 bases separating them. The CDR3 sequence: CASSQGRPAYEQYF. CDR3 bases: TGCGCCAGCAGCCAAGGGCGGCCCGCCTACGAGCAGTACTTC.

This clone was counted once. Other nucleotide sequences in the sample specify the same CDR3. This chain connects TRBV7-9 to TRBJ2-7; 7 bases are shared with TRBD2. The CDR3 runs 13 residues. The germline V gene has CDR1 SEHNR and CDR2 FQNEAQ (reference sequence). The trim removed 1 base at V and 6 bases at J, leaving 3 bases unmatched. The CDR3 DNA follows: TGTGCCAGCAGCTTAGTGGGCGGGGGCGAGCAGTACTTC. Translated: CASSLVGGGEQYF.

The rearrangement joins TRBV5-6 to TRBJ2-7; TRBD1 agrees at 9 bases. The CDR3 length is 12 residues. With V trimmed by 3 bases and J by 6 bases, 1 base remained unmatched. Germline CDR1 and CDR2: SGHDT and YYEEEE. The CDR3 coding sequence is TGTGCCAGCAGCTGGACAGGGGCCGAGCAGTACTTC. This codes for CASSWTGAEQYF.

Sample share makes this clone medium-sized (0.01 to 0.1%). In DNA form, the CDR3 reads TGTGCCAGACAGGGCCCAAATGAAAAACTGTTTTTT. Protein sequence: CARQGPNEKLFF. The chain uses TRBV19 and TRBJ1-4; D may be TRBD1 (6 bases). Germline V lookup: CDR1 LNHDA, CDR2 SQIVND (reference sequence). The CDR3 extends over 12 amino acids. V dropped 9 bases and J dropped 5 bases, with 10 bases sitting between them.

This chain uses TRBV5-1 with TRBJ2-1, with 8 bases aligning to TRBD2. The CDR3 length is 15 residues. V shed 5 bases, J shed 6 bases, and the junction held 10 bases outside the gene matches. Germline V gene data show CDR1 as SGHRS and CDR2 as YFSETQ. In nucleotides, the CDR3 is TGCGCCAGCAGACTCCGGCTAGCGGGCCCCAATGAGCAGTTCTTC. This encodes CASRLRLAGPNEQFF.

The rearrangement uses TRBV5-4 and TRBJ2-5; 7 bases are shared with TRBD1. V lost 0 bases to trimming and J lost 3 bases; unmatched junction nucleotides: 2. CDR3 length: 14 residues. Germline assignment: CDR1 SGHNT and CDR2 YYREEE (reference sequence). This CDR3 reads CASSLGGTEETQYF. In DNA form, the CDR3 reads TGTGCCAGCAGCTTGGGAGGGACAGAAGAGACCCAGTACTTC.

The chain employs TRBV6-5 and TRBJ2-1; TRBD1 is a possible D gene (6 bases). V was clipped by 4 bases and J by 3 bases, with 10 bases between them. There are 14 residues in the CDR3. The germline V gene encodes CDR1 MNHEY and CDR2 SVGAGI. The CDR3 here is CASSFRTDYNEQFF. The CDR3 bases are TGTGCCAGCAGTTTCCGGACAGACTACAATGAGCAGTTCTTC.

V usage is TRBV5-1 and J usage is TRBJ2-7; the match to TRBD2 covers 7 bases. Unmatched junction bases numbered 5, after V lost 0 bases and J lost 5 bases. This CDR3 contains 14 residues. Germline CDR1 is SGHRS and CDR2 is YFSETQ. The CDR3 region has the DNA TGCGCCAGCAGCTTGGCCCAGCGGGGTGACGAGCAGTACTTC. Encoded protein: CASSLAQRGDEQYF.

This clone was observed a few times. This sequence joins TRBV7-9 and TRBJ2-5; 8 bases fit TRBD1. This CDR3 comprises 15 residues. V shed 1 base and J 1 base; nucleotides not matched to a gene: 2. The germline V gene encodes CDR1 SEHNR and CDR2 FQNEAQ (reference sequence). CDR3: CASSLGTGFQETQYF. In nucleotides, the CDR3 is TGTGCCAGCAGCTTAGGGACAGGGTTCCAAGAGACCCAGTACTTC.